The sequence of this T cell receptor (beta chain) was determined in a study of T cell responses to AZD1222 COVID-19 vaccine. Study-wide context: Analyses pooled second doses at about 4 or about 12 weeks. General study points: Sampled repertoires all dated from after the peak T cell response. Clonal diversity was possibly underestimated; the donors were predominantly white British and more often female.

Only in-frame clones appear in the TCRdb table, and some are missing; sequencing was by immunoSEQ multiplex PCR. This repertoire shows around 130,000 clones, about 94% found once; its top ten account for about 1%. Trimming took 2 bases from V and 1 from J, leaving 15 bases between them. The CDR3 spans 16 residues. Notes on this clone: Its antigen is currently unknown.

The rearrangement links TRBV23-1 to TRBJ2-7, with D possibly being TRBD1 (6 bases). TRBV23-1 is known as an ORF, though its function is uncertain. The sequence came from an adult in good health. The sample consisted of peripheral blood, taken on day 0 of AZD1222 vaccination. The CDR3: CASSQTPRQDSYEQYF. CDR3 nucleotides: TGCGCCAGCAGTCAAACCCCTAGACAGGATTCCTACGAGCAGTACTTC.